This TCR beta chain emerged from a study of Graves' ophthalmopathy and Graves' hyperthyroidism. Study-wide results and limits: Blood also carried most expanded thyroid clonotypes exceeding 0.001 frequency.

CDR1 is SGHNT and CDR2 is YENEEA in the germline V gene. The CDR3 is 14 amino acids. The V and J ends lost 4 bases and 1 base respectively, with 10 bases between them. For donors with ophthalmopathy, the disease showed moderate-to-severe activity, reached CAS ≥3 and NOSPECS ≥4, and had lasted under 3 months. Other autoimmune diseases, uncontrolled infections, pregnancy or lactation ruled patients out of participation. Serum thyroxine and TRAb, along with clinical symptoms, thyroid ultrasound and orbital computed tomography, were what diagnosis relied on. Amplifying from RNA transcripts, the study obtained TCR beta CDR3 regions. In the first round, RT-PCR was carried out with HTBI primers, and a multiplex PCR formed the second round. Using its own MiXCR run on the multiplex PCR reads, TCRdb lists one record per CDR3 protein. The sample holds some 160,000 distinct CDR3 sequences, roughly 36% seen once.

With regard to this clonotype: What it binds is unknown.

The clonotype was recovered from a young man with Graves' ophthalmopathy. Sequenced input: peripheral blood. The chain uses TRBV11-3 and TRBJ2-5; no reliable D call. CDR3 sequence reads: CASSSRTVQETQYF. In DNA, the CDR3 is TGTGCCAGCAGCTCTCGGACGGTCCAAGAGACCCAGTACTTC. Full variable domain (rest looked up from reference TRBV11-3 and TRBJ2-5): EAGVVQSPRYKIIEKKQPVAFWCNPISGHNTLYWYLQNLGQGPELLIRYENEEAVDDSQLPKDRFSAERLKGVDSTLKIQPAELGDSAVYLCASSSRTVQETQYFGPGTRLLVL.